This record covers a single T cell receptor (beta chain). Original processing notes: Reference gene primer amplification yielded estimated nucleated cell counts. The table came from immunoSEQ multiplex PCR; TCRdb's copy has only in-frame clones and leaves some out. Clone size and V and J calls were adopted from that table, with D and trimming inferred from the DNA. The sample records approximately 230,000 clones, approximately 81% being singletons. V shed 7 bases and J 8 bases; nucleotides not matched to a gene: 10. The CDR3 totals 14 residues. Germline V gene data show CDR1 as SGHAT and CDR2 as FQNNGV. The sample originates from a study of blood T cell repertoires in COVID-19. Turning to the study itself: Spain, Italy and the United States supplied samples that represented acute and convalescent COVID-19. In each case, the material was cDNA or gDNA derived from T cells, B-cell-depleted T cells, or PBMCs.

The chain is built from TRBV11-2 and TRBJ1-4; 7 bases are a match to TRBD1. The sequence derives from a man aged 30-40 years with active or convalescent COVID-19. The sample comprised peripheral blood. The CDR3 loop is CASTNPGGVEKLFF. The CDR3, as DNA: TGTGCCAGCACCAACCCAGGGGGTGTAGAAAAACTGTTTTTT.